The 11 T cell receptor beta chains below were found in one sample sequenced in a study of PD-L1 blockade in urothelial cancer (dated by TCRdb to between 2016 and 2019). Library preparation used the immunoSEQ multiplex PCR assay. The immuneACCESS repertoire file appears here via TCRdb, limited to in-frame rearrangements. These files lack a portion of the clones; in checked studies, under half of the deficit traces to unresolved V genes, and the cause of the others is not known. For this sample the table gives approximately 56,000 clones, of which over 75% were detected only once. The ten largest make up 15% to 19% of the sample. Interpreted using the paper, the time point label stands for: pretreatment peripheral blood. The material sequenced was PBMCs, taken around atezolizumab (anti-PD-L1) treatment. The receptor source for this set is a man between 65 and 80 years old with urothelial cancer.

This sequence joins TRBV5-4 and TRBJ1-4, with 7 bases that match TRBD1. With 3 bases clipped from V and 7 bases from J, the junction kept 6 bases outside the gene matches. Germline assignment: CDR1 SGHNT and CDR2 YYREEE (reference sequence). CDR3 length: 14 residues. The DNA for the CDR3 is TGTGCCAGCAGCTCCGACAGGGCCGCTGAAAAACTGTTTTTT. It translates to CASSSDRAAEKLFF.

Notes on this clone: The sample holds other DNA sequences that translate to the same CDR3. The CDR3 loop is CASRTGGRGYTF. CDR3 DNA sequence: TGTGCCAGCCGGACAGGAGGAAGAGGCTACACCTTC. The gene calls are TRBV2 and TRBJ1-2; 7 bases align to TRBD1. From germline, CDR1 is SNHLY and CDR2 FYNNEI. The CDR3 extends over 12 amino acids. Trimming removed 8 bases from V and 8 bases from J; junction bases left unmatched: 8.

The chain couples TRBV29-1 to TRBJ1-5, with 7 bases aligning to TRBD1. Trimming cost V 7 bases and J 3 bases; bases outside gene matches: 6. The V gene's germline CDR1 is SQVTM and CDR2 ANQGSEA. This CDR3 is 13 amino acids long. DNA for the CDR3: TGCAGCGCAGCCGGGACAGACAATCAGCCCCAGCATTTT. Translation: CSAAGTDNQPQHF.

This chain links TRBV5-1 with TRBJ1-1; 9 bases match TRBD1. Germline V gene lookup returns CDR1 SGHRS and CDR2 YFSETQ. V dropped 7 bases and J dropped 5; count of bases not matched to a gene: 12. This CDR3 has 15 residues. The CDR3 DNA follows: TGCGCCAGCCTAGAAATCACAGGGGGCAATACTGAAGCTTTCTTT. Translated, it gives CASLEITGGNTEAFF. Using reference TRBV5-1 and TRBJ1-1 for the parts outside the CDR3, the full variable domain is KAGVTQTPRYLIKTRGQQVTLSCSPISGHRSVSWYQQTPGQGLQFLFEYFSETQRNKGNFPGRFSGRQFSNSRSEMNVSTLELGDSALYLCASLEITGGNTEAFFGQGTRLTVV.

The chain has TRBV15 and TRBJ2-1; 14 nucleotides line up with TRBD2. V lost 3 bases and J lost 7; bases outside the gene matches: 2. The CDR3 runs to 15 residues. The V gene's germline CDR1 is LNHNV and CDR2 YYDKDF (reference sequence). The CDR3 here is CATSRGTSGSNEQFF. The CDR3 bases are TGTGCCACCAGCAGGGGGACTAGCGGGAGTAATGAGCAGTTCTTC. Full variable domain (rest looked up from reference TRBV15 and TRBJ2-1): DAMVIQNPRYQVTQFGKPVTLSCSQTLNHNVMYWYQQKSSQAPKLLFHYYDKDFNNEADTPDNFQSRRPNTSFCFLDIRSPGLGDTAMYLCATSRGTSGSNEQFFGPGTRLTVL.

The chain couples TRBV4-1 to TRBJ2-1; 12 nucleotides agree with TRBD2. Germline CDR1 reads MGHRA; CDR2 reads YSYEKL. The CDR3 contains 17 residues. Germline trimming cut 4 bases from V and 5 bases from J; bases unmatched to any gene: 9. The CDR3 loop reads CASSRRLAGEGNNEQFF. In DNA, the CDR3 is TGCGCCAGCAGCCGCCGACTAGCGGGAGAAGGGAACAATGAGCAGTTCTTC.

The chain has TRBV5-1 and TRBJ2-5; TRBD2 might be the D (7 bases). The length of the CDR3 is 14 residues. Per the germline V gene, CDR1 is SGHRS and CDR2 is YFSETQ. Between the trimmed V and J ends, which lost 6 bases and 5 bases, there was a span of 17 bases. CDR3 loop: CASKGGARGETQYF. DNA of the CDR3: TGCGCCAGCAAAGGGGGGGCACGGGGGGAGACCCAGTACTTC.

This clone was recorded once. The J gene is TRBJ2-3, the V gene TRBV6-1; TRBD2 matches 8 bases. CDR1 is MNHNS and CDR2 is SASEGT in the germline V gene. V shed 7 bases and J 5 bases; nucleotides not matched to a gene: 5. This CDR3 comprises 13 residues. This CDR3 is CASKSGRGDTQYF. The CDR3 DNA follows: TGTGCCAGCAAAAGCGGGAGAGGAGATACGCAGTATTTT.

This chain uses TRBV6-5 with TRBJ1-2, with TRBD1 matching over 7 bases. The CDR3 has 13 residues. The germline gives CDR1 MNHEY, CDR2 SVGAGI. V shed 4 bases and J 2 bases; nucleotides not matched to a gene: 1. The CDR3 is CASSLGGNYGYTF. DNA of the CDR3: TGTGCCAGCAGTTTAGGGGGCAACTATGGCTACACCTTC.

This clone was counted a few times. The chain employs TRBV7-8 and TRBJ2-1; the D gene is possibly TRBD2 (6 bases). This CDR3 region has 15 residues. CDR1 SGHVS and CDR2 FQNEAQ come from the germline V gene. V was pared by 3 bases and J by 12 bases, with 21 bases between. The CDR3 loop is CASSFGRPGLGGQFF. The CDR3 bases are TGTGCCAGCAGCTTCGGCAGGCCGGGACTTGGAGGGCAGTTCTTC. Looking up the rest from reference TRBV7-8 and TRBJ2-1 gives the full variable domain: GAGVSQSPRYKVAKRGQDVALRCDPISGHVSLFWYQQALGQGPEFLTYFQNEAQLDKSGLPSDRFFAERPEGSVSTLKIQRTQQEDSAVYLCASSFGRPGLGGQFFGPGTRLTVL.

V usage is TRBV4-2 and J usage is TRBJ1-2; a possible D gene is TRBD1 (5 bases). The CDR3 loop spans 14 amino acids. In germline, CDR1 is LGHNA, CDR2 YNFKEQ. V gave up 0 bases and J gave up 4 bases, with 9 bases separating them. The CDR3 bases are TGTGCCAGCAGCCAAGATGACAGTGTCTATGGCTACACCTTC. Encoded protein: CASSQDDSVYGYTF.